Sequencing of this T cell receptor (beta chain) was carried out in a study of blood T cells in healthy people across ages. This clonotype was seen only a few times. Then a second PCR, running about 6 to 12 cycles, was carried out with a sample-barcoded 5' primer and a J-beta primer mix. TCRdb used MiXCR to reprocess the 5' RACE reads, holding one entry per CDR3 protein. The sample includes fewer than 700,000 distinct CDR3 sequences, more than 45% of them seen just once. The CDR3 totals 15 residues. Germline-derived CDR1 and CDR2 are DFQATT and SNEGSKA (reference sequence). J lost 3 bases, V lost 5 bases, and 8 bases had no gene match. RNA extraction gave at least 5.5 micrograms of total RNA per sample.

The source is a man of 80 years or more in good health. V is TRBV20-1 and J is TRBJ1-4, with TRBD1 matching 8 bases. Sequenced input: blood. The CDR3 here is CSADSGGWANEKLFF. The CDR3 nucleotides read TGCAGTGCTGACTCAGGGGGCTGGGCTAATGAAAAACTGTTTTTT.